These 3 T cell receptor beta chains came from one sample sequenced in a study of read filtering for tumor transcriptome and immune sequencing. The library was built from approximately 400 ng RNA with molecular barcoded adaptors for alpha/delta and beta/gamma chains. TCRdb itself ran the reads through MiXCR, one entry per CDR3 protein. The table has fewer than 50,000 distinct CDR3 sequences, under 15% seen once. Sequencing input: a population of CD138-negative cells sorted from bone marrow. The source of these receptors is a donor at least 40 years old with multiple myeloma.

This clonotype was seen a handful of times. The J gene is TRBJ2-7, the V gene TRBV2; the D gene is possibly TRBD2 (6 bases). Germline CDR1 SNHLY, CDR2 FYNNEI. The CDR3 has 15 amino acids. V dropped 7 bases and J dropped 3 bases, with 19 bases sitting between them. CDR3 residues: CASTAQGTAGYEQYF. DNA of the CDR3: TGTGCCAGCACCGCCCAAGGAACAGCGGGCTACGAGCAGTACTTC.

This clonotype was counted many times. Here the CDR3 reads CASSPGARRTDTQYF. Written as DNA, the CDR3 is TGTGCCAGCAGTCCGGGGGCGAGAAGGACAGATACGCAGTATTTT. The rearrangement links TRBV6-4 to TRBJ2-3; tentatively, D is TRBD1 or TRBD2 (6 bases each). Germline assignment: CDR1 MRHNA and CDR2 SNTAGT. Trimming left V 5 bases short and J 3 bases short, with 15 bases between. This CDR3 spans 15 amino acids.

To note about this clonotype: It is likely a read error, because the conserved phenylalanine at the end of the CDR3 is missing. It is unclear where the CDR3 begins or ends on the DNA, so no DNA is shown, and the CDR3 is as TCRdb lists it. This chain uses TRBV4-2 with TRBJ1-1; the D call in the table, TRBD1, was not verified against the DNA. The V gene's germline CDR1 is LGHNA and CDR2 YNFKEQ. The CDR3 is 14 amino acids in total, end residues counted. CDR3: CASSQDRTATEAFL.